Here is one T cell receptor beta chain with its context. Its antigen is not known. This sample is drawn from a study of shared clonotypes between healthy human individuals. Measured with immunoSEQ multiplex PCR; TCRdb has only the in-frame clones, and not every one. The table records some 2.1 million clones, over 85% of them present only once. Study results and limitations: Measured sharing among donors was expected to vary with sequencing depth. A limitation of the genetic and exposure-history diversity represented arose from few donors.

Trimming removed 2 bases from V and 10 bases from J, with 10 bases in between. Germline V gene lookup returns CDR1 SGHDT and CDR2 YYEEEE. CDR3 length: 12 amino acids. The receptor was derived from a man aged 18 to 30 in good health. V is TRBV5-6 and J is TRBJ2-1, with D maybe TRBD1 (5 bases). The source material was naive CD4+ T cells sorted from blood. Subset denoted: CD45RA+ positively selected. The CDR3 reads CASSLGVGEQFF. CDR3 DNA sequence: TGTGCCAGCAGCTTAGGGGTCGGGGAGCAGTTCTTC.